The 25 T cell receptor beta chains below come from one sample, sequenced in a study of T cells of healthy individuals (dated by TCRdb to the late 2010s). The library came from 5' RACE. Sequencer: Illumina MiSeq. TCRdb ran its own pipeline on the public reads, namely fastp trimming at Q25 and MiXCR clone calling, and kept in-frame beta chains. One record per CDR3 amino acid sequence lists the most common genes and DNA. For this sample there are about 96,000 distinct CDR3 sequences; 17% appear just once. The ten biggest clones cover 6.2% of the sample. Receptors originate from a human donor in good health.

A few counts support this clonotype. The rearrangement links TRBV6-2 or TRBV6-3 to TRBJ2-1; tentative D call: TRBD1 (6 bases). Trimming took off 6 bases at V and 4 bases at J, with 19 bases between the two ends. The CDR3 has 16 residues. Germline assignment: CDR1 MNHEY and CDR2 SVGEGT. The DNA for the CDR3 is TGTGCCAGCAGGTATCACCCAGGGGCAGGGTACAATGAGCAGTTCTTC. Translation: CASRYHPGAGYNEQFF.

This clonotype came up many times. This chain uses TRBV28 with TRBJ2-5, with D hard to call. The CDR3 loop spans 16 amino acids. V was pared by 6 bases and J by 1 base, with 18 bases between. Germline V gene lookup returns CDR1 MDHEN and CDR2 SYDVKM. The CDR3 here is CASSQRLSYLQETQYF. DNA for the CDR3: TGTGCCAGCAGCCAGAGACTCTCATACCTCCAAGAGACCCAGTACTTC.

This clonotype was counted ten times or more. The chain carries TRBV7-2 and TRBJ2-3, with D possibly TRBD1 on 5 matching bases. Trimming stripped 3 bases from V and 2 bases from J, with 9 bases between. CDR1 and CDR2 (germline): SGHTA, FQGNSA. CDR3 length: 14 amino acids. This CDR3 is CASSFIRDTDTQYF. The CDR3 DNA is TGTGCCAGCAGCTTTATCAGGGACACAGATACGCAGTATTTT. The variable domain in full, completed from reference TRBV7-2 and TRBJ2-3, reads GAGVSQSPSNKVTEKGKDVELRCDPISGHTALYWYRQSLGQGLEFLIYFQGNSAPDKSGLPSDRFSAERTGGSVSTLTIQRTQQEDSAVYLCASSFIRDTDTQYFGPGTRLTVL.

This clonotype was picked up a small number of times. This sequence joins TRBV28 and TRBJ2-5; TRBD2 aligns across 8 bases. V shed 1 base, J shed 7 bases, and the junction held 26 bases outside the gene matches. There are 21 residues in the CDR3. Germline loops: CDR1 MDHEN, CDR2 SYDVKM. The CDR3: CASSLFIPGGLMSGSGGTQYF. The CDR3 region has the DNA TGTGCCAGCAGTTTATTTATACCCGGGGGCCTAATGAGCGGGAGCGGGGGGACCCAGTACTTC.

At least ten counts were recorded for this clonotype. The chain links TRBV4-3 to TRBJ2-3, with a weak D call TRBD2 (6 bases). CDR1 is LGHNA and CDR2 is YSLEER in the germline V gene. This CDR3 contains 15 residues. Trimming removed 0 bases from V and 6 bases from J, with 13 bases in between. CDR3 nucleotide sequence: TGCGCCAGCAGCCAAGATCGGGGGTCCGCGGATACGCAGTATTTT. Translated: CASSQDRGSADTQYF.

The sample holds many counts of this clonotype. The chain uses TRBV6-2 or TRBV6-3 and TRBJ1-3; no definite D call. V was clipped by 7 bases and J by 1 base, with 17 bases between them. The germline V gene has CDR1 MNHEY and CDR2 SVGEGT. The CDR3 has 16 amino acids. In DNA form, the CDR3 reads TGTGCCAGCACCATACATGGAAGAATTTCTGGAAACACCATATATTTT. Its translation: CASTIHGRISGNTIYF.

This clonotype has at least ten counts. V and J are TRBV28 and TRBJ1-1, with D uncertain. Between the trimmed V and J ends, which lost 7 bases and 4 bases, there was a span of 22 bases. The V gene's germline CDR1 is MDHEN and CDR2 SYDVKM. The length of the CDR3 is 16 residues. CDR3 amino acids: CASTPLAGKKGTEAFF. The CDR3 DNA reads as TGTGCCAGCACCCCTTTAGCGGGGAAGAAGGGCACTGAAGCTTTCTTT.

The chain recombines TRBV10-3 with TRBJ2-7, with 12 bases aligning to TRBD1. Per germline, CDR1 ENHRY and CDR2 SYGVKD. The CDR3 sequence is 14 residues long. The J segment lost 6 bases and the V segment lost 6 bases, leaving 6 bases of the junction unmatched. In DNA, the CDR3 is TGTGCCATCAGGCGGAGGGACAGGGGGCCCGAGCAGTACTTC. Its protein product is CAIRRRDRGPEQYF.

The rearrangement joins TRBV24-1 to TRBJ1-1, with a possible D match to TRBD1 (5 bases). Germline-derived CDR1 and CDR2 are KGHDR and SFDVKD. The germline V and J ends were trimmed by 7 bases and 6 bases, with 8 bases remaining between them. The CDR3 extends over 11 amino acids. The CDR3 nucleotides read TGTGCCACCAGGCAGGGCTCTGAAGCTTTCTTT. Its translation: CATRQGSEAFF.

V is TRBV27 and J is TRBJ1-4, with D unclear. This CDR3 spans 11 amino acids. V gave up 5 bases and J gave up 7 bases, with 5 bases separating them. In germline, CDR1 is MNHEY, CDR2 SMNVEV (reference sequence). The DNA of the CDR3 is TGTGCCAGCAGTGTGTCTGAAAAACTGTTTTTT. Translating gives CASSVSEKLFF.

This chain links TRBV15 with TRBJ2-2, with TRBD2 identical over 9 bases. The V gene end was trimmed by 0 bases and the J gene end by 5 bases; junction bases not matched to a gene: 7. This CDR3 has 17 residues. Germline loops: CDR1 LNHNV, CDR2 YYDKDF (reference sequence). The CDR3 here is CATSRDRSGSLTGELFF. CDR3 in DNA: TGTGCCACCAGCAGAGATCGTAGCGGGAGTTTAACCGGGGAGCTGTTTTTT.

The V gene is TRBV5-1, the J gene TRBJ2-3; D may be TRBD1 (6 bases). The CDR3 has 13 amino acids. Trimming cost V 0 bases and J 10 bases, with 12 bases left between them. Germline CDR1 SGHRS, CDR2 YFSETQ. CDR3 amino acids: CASSLAGERSQYF. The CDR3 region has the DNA TGCGCCAGCAGCTTGGCAGGGGAACGGTCGCAGTATTTT.

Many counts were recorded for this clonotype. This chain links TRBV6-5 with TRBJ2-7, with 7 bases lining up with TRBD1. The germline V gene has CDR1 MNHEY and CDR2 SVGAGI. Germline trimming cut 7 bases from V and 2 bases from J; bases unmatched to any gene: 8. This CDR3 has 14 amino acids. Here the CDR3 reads CASTTPGQTYEQYF. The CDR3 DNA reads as TGTGCCAGCACCACCCCGGGACAGACCTACGAGCAGTACTTC.

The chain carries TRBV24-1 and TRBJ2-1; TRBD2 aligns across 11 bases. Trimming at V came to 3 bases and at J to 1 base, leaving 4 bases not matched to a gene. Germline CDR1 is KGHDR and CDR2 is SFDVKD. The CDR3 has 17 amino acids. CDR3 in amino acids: CATSDARLAGSYNEQFF. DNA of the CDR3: TGTGCCACCAGTGATGCCCGACTAGCGGGGTCCTACAATGAGCAGTTCTTC.

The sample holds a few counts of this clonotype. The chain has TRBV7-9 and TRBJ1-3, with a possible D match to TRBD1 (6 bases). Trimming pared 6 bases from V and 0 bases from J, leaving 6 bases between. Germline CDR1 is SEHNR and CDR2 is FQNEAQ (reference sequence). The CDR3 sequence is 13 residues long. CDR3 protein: CASRDSSGNTIYF. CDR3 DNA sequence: TGTGCCAGCAGGGACAGCTCTGGAAACACCATATATTTT.

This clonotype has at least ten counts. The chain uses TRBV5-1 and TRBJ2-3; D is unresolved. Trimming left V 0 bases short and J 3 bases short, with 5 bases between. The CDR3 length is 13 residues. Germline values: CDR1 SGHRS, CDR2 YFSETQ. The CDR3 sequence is CASSLAGTDTQYF. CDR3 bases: TGCGCCAGCAGCTTGGCCGGGACAGATACGCAGTATTTT.

The CDR3 loop is CASSLYLTDTQYF. CDR3 coding DNA: TGTGCCAGCAGTTTATATCTGACAGATACGCAGTATTTT. The rearrangement joins TRBV12-3 or TRBV12-4 to TRBJ2-3; D is undetermined. The CDR3 loop spans 13 amino acids. V shed 2 bases and J shed 3 bases, with 6 bases lying between them.

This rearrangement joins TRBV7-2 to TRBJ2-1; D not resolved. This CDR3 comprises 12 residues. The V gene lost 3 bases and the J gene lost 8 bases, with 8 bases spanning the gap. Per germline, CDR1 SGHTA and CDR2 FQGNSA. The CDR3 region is CASSFFADEQFF. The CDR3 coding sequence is TGTGCCAGCAGCTTTTTTGCCGATGAGCAGTTCTTC. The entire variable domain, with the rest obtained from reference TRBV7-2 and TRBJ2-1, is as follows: GAGVSQSPSNKVTEKGKDVELRCDPISGHTALYWYRQSLGQGLEFLIYFQGNSAPDKSGLPSDRFSAERTGGSVSTLTIQRTQQEDSAVYLCASSFFADEQFFGPGTRLTVL.

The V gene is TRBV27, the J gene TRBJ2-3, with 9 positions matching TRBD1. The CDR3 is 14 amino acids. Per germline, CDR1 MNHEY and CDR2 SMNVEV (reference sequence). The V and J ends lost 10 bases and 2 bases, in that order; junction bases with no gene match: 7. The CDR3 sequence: CATWGQGYTDTQYF. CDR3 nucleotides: TGTGCCACGTGGGGACAGGGTTACACAGATACGCAGTATTTT.

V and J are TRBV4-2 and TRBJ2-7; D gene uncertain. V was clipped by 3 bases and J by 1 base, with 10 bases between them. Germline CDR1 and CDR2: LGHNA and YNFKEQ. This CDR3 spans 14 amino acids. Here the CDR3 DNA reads TGTGCCAGCAGCCAGGTGGAGCGATCCTACGAGCAGTACTTC. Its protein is CASSQVERSYEQYF.

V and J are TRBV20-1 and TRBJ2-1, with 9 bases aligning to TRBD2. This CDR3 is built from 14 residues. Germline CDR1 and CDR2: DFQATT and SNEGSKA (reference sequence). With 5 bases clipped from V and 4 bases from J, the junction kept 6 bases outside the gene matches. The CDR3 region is CSAPLAGEYNEQFF. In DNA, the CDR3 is TGCAGTGCTCCACTAGCGGGCGAATACAATGAGCAGTTCTTC.

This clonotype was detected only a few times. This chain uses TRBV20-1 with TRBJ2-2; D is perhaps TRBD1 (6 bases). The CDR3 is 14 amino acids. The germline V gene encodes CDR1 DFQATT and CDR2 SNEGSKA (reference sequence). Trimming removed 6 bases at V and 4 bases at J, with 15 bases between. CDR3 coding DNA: TGCAGTGCAAACAGGGTCCGAGGCACCGGGGAGCTGTTTTTT. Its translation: CSANRVRGTGELFF.

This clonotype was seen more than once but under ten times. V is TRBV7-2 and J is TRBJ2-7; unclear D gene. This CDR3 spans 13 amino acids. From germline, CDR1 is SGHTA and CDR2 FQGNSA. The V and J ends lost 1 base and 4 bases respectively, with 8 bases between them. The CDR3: CASSLGWGYEQYF. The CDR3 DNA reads TGTGCCAGCAGCTTAGGGTGGGGTTACGAGCAGTACTTC. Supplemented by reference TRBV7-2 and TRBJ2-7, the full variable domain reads GAGVSQSPSNKVTEKGKDVELRCDPISGHTALYWYRQSLGQGLEFLIYFQGNSAPDKSGLPSDRFSAERTGGSVSTLTIQRTQQEDSAVYLCASSLGWGYEQYFGPGTRLTVT.

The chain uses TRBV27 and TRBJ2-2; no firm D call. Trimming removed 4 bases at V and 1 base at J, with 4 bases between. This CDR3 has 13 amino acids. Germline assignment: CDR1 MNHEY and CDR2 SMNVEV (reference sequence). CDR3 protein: CASSYQNTGELFF. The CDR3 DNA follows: TGTGCCAGCAGTTACCAGAACACCGGGGAGCTGTTTTTT.

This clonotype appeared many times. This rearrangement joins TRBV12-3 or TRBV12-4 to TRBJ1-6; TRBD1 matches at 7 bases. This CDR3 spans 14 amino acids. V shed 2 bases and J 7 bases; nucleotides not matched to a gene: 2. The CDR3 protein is CASSLIRGNSPLHF. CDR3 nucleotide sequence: TGTGCCAGCAGTTTAATCAGGGGGAATTCACCCCTCCACTTT.